This TCR beta chain was found in a study of CD8+CD57+ T cells in acquired aplastic anemia (dated by TCRdb to about 2018). Concerning the study at large: On average, sorted CD4+ and CD8+ cells yielded around 3.4 ug of extracted DNA, with a range of 0.2 to 27.4 ug. A CD8+CD57+ expansion meant a frequency higher than the mean frequency seen in healthy subjects. The paper's findings and limits, for the study overall: Patients and healthy controls showed no significant difference in CD8+ Simpson's diversity (P=0.060). Although roughly 30 CD8+ CDR3 sequences were shared by patients and controls, these sequences appeared highly expressed in patients and within the immunodominant clones of patients.

Genomic DNA was used as template for profiling of TCR beta VDJ combinations and CDR3 sequences. TCR repertoire sequencing was run on an Illumina HiSeq 2000. From the authors' description of their analysis: Repertoire assessment relied on Simpson's diversity index, CDR3 size and DJ length profiles, and TRBV/TRBJ rearrangement plots. Whichever DNA sequence was most abundant in the deep sequencing data was defined as the immunodominant clone. CDR3 amino acid sequences were checked for sharing between subjects and were compared against published repertoires and the VDJdb database. TCRdb reprocessing: public reads trimmed at Q25 with fastp, clones called with MiXCR, in-frame beta chains kept. Rows with one shared CDR3 protein collapse into an entry with the most common genes and DNA. For this entry, the V and J calls and clone size follow TCRdb and not the study's own pipeline. Recorded for this sample are about 160,000 distinct CDR3 sequences; 71% of them occurred a single time. The top ten clonotypes cover around 45% of the sample.

Expansion of CD8+CD57+ cells had been shown by flow cytometry in the patients chosen for sequencing. Every patient had a diagnosis of severe acquired aplastic anemia based on International Study of Aplastic Anemia and Agranulocytosis and Camitta criteria. Patients had received no therapy at the time of blood sampling. The study deep-sequenced TCR repertoires of sorted CD4+ and CD8+ blood T cells from severe aplastic anemia patients and healthy subjects. In the USA, patient enrollment took place under clinicaltrials.gov protocols 00001620, 01623167, 00001397, 00071045, 00081523 and 00961064. Ficoll-Paque density gradient centrifugation was used to isolate peripheral blood mononuclear cells. Before DNA extraction, CD4+ and CD8+ T cells were sorted by FACS or by magnetic beads. With respect to this clonotype: What this receptor recognizes is not known. No qualities accompany the bases; no much larger clone lies one base away.

Relative to germline, V is 2 bases shorter and J is 11 bases shorter, with 7 bases between their ends. The CDR3, from cysteine to phenylalanine, totals 12 residues. The sequence is cut down to CDR3 DNA, 36 bases in frame from base 1. Material: sorted CD4+, CD8+, or CD8+CD57+ T cells (not recorded which) from PBMCs. In this chain, TRBV12-3 or TRBV12-4 is recombined with TRBJ1-6; the D gene assignment is ambiguous. The TCR comes from a human donor with aplastic anemia. The CDR3 protein: CASSLPGTPLHF. The DNA is TGTGCCAGCAGTTTACCGGGGACACCCCTCCACTTT.